This T cell receptor (beta chain) emerged from a study of PD-1 blockade in classical Hodgkin lymphoma. The data were produced by immunoSEQ multiplex PCR, yet TCRdb's version contains in-frame clones alone and is incomplete. The sample contains around 17,000 clones, around 65% of which appear only once. Time point defined: cycle 4 day 1 (C4D1), after more than five weeks of nivolumab. All trial patients relapsed after autologous stem cell transplantation. In regard to this clone: Its antigen is still unknown.

Study-wide findings and caveats: Complete responders' baseline diversity resembled that of newly diagnosed patients.

The junction had 9 bases not matched to a gene; V was cut back by 3 bases and J by 6 bases. The CDR3 totals 16 residues. Germline V gives CDR1 SGDLS, CDR2 YYNGEE. The TCR was taken from a human donor with classical Hodgkin lymphoma. The input for sequencing was peripheral blood mononuclear cells (PBMCs), taken before the fourth cycle of nivolumab. The chain couples TRBV9 to TRBJ2-2; 9 positions match TRBD2. The CDR3 DNA is TGTGCCAGCAGCGCAATCCTGGCGGGAGGGCCCGGGGAGCTGTTTTTT. Amino acid sequence: CASSAILAGGPGELFF.